The entry below gives a single T cell receptor (beta chain) sequence along with its context. It has no known antigen specificity. No per-base quality is available; no much larger clone lies one base away. This entry comes from a study of blood T cell repertoires in COVID-19 (dated by TCRdb to 2019 to 2021). For context, the study as a whole: Collaborator samples came from the United States, Italy and Spain and covered acute and convalescent phases of COVID-19. The dataset comprised deeply sampled blood TCRbeta repertoires from subjects exposed to, actively infected with, or recovered from COVID-19. Nearly every sample came with metadata listing a de-identified subject ID, COVID-19 status, age in years and sex. The prospective study material was composed of cDNA or gDNA derived from T cells, B-cell-depleted T cells, or PBMCs. Where available, HLA class I and class II types were obtained from metadata supplied by the sample provider rather than from assay-based typing. The samples were drawn from the first 160 participants of the ongoing ImmuneRACE study and from 1,254 subjects provided by 6 global collaborators. The repertoires were made available in a free public database intended to serve as a resource for research on the immune response to SARS-CoV-2.

The immunoSEQ Assay, a bias-controlled multiplex PCR, was used to amplify TCRbeta CDR3 regions from genomic DNA. Per the source publication's procedure: The number of nucleated cells in each sample was estimated from the amplification of reference gene primers within the assay. To quantify the absolute abundance of each unique TCRbeta CDR3 rearrangement, sequence reads were collapsed and filtered. For each sample, productive Simpson clonality was calculated by taking the square root of Simpson's diversity index across productive rearrangements. TCRdb took this table from immuneACCESS and kept in-frame rearrangements with V and J called. Such tables lack part of the clones; where checked against another copy, unresolved V genes explain under half of the gap, and the rest is unexplained. V, J and clone size are those of that table, while D and trimming were read from the DNA. The table for this sample lists some 130,000 clones; approximately 86% of them were counted only once. The biggest ten clones account for roughly 2.2% of the sample.

Enrolling through a virtual design, the prospective study's participants ranged in age from roughly 18 to 95 years and lived across roughly 24 United States geographic areas. Cohort assignment in the prospective study relied on participant-reported clinical history from a screening survey and a study questionnaire. For ImmuneRACE Cohort 3, a participant was defined as recovered based on two consecutive negative NP/OP PCR tests, clearance by a healthcare professional, or resolution of symptoms. In the prospective study, whole blood, serum and a nasopharyngeal or oropharyngeal swab were collected from each participant by mobile phlebotomists. Over a roughly 2-month period, participants in the prospective study had the option of providing additional blood draws and questionnaires. Before DNA extraction, blood samples from the prospective study were shipped at room temperature or frozen. The full study reports these points: How much clinical and demographic metadata was included differed by source and by participant, and the metadata was provided uncurated.

CDR1 and CDR2 are read off the germline V gene (reference sequence) as LGHDT and YNNKEL. Relative to germline, V is missing 8 bases and J is missing 4 bases, with 9 bases of the junction outside any gene match. Including the terminal cysteine and phenylalanine, the CDR3 comprises 14 residues. The kept DNA is CDR3 alone, 42 bases in frame from the first base. Sequencing was performed on PBMCs or T cells enriched from blood (not recorded which). The receptor was derived from a woman in her forties or fifties who had recovered from COVID-19. The chain links TRBV3-1 (or the pseudogene TRBV3-2) with TRBJ1-2; 8 bases in the junction line up with TRBD1. The bases are TGTGCCAGCGGTAGACAGGGGACGGGCTATGGCTACACCTTC. Its protein reads: CASGRQGTGYGYTF.